A selection of T cell receptor beta chains follows, all from one sample in a study of beta chain features in type 1 diabetes. Produced via immunoSEQ multiplex PCR; TCRdb's table is partial and in-frame only. The table has around 150,000 clones, 9% to 10% seen once. The sequenced sample consisted of central memory CD4+ T cells from blood. The receptors derive from a woman in her 30s with type 1 diabetes. CDR3s leave out the opening cysteine and the closing phenylalanine or tryptophan. Fields, in order: CDR3 protein, V gene, J gene.

CDR3 protein: ASRRLFAGDREGNEQF
V gene: TRBV23-1
J gene: TRBJ2-1

CDR3 protein: ASSLDSGEGGYT
V gene: TRBV7-9
J gene: TRBJ1-2

CDR3 protein: ASSLGTGRTNEKLF
V gene: TRBV7-9
J gene: TRBJ1-4

CDR3 protein: ASGSGRTDTQY
V gene: TRBV12-5
J gene: TRBJ2-3

CDR3 protein: ASSPTGVNTEAF
V gene: TRBV7-9
J gene: TRBJ1-1

CDR3 protein: ASSVDSWSNIQY
V gene: TRBV9
J gene: TRBJ2-4

CDR3 protein: ASSGTGEETQY
V gene: TRBV5-4
J gene: TRBJ2-5

CDR3 protein: TSGDSNTGELF
V gene: TRBV29-1
J gene: TRBJ2-2

CDR3 protein: ASGTASGYEQF
V gene: TRBV6-5
J gene: TRBJ2-1

CDR3 protein: ASSFLRGRSGNEQF
V gene: TRBV11-2
J gene: TRBJ2-1

CDR3 protein: ASSEDLGGSYNEQF
V gene: TRBV25-1
J gene: TRBJ2-1

CDR3 protein: AWGMSLGLANQETQY
V gene: TRBV30
J gene: TRBJ2-5

CDR3 protein: ASSLISSGRFSYNEQF
V gene: TRBV5-1
J gene: TRBJ2-1

CDR3 protein: ASSVTGFLGTDTQY
V gene: TRBV25-1
J gene: TRBJ2-3

CDR3 protein: ASSLQQGARVEQF
V gene: TRBV5-4
J gene: TRBJ2-1

CDR3 protein: ASVRPSGANVLT
V gene: TRBV28
J gene: TRBJ2-6

CDR3 protein: ASSLSRQGYEQF
V gene: TRBV27
J gene: TRBJ2-1

CDR3 protein: ASSPTENYGYT
V gene: TRBV18
J gene: TRBJ1-2

CDR3 protein: ASSFDSWRDTEAF
V gene: TRBV7-9
J gene: TRBJ1-1

CDR3 protein: AISEDRGNYGYT
V gene: TRBV10-3
J gene: TRBJ1-2

CDR3 protein: AWRDRDRAYEQY
V gene: TRBV30
J gene: TRBJ2-7

CDR3 protein: SVAGTRHTGELF
V gene: TRBV29-1
J gene: TRBJ2-2